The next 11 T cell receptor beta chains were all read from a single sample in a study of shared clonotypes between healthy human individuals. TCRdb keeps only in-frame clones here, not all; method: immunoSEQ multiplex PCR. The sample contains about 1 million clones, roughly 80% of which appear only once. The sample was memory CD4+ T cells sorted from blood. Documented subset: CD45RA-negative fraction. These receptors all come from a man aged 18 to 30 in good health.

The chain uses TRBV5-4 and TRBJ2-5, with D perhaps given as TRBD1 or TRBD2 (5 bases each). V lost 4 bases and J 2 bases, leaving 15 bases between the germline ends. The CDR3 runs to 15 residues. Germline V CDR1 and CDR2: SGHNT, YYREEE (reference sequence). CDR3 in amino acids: CASSQTTKGQETQYF. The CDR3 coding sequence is TGTGCCAGCAGCCAAACGACTAAGGGGCAAGAGACCCAGTACTTC.

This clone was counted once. This chain's CDR3 is CASSARLEQFF. CDR3 DNA: TGTGCCAGCAGCGCCAGACTAGAGCAGTTCTTC. The chain has TRBV12-1 and TRBJ2-1; whether TRBD2, the table's D call, matches the DNA was not checked. TRBV12-1 is labeled a pseudogene. This CDR3 is built from 11 residues.

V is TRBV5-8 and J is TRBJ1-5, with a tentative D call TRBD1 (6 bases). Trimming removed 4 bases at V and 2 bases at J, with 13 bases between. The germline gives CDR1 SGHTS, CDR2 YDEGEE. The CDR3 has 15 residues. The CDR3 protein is CASSPGTQGNQPQHF. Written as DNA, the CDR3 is TGTGCCAGCAGCCCGGGGACACAGGGCAATCAGCCCCAGCATTTT.

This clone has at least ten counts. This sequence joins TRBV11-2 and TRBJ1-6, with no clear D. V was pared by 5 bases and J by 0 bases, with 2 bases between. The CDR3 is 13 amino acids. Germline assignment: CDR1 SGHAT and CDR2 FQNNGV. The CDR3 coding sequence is TGTGCCAGCAGCCTCTCCTATAATTCACCCCTCCACTTT. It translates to CASSLSYNSPLHF. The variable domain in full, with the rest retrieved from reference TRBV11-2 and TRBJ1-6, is EAGVAQSPRYKIIEKRQSVAFWCNPISGHATLYWYQQILGQGPKLLIQFQNNGVVDDSQLPKDRFSAERLKGVDSTLKIQPAKLEDSAVYLCASSLSYNSPLHFGNGTRLTVT.

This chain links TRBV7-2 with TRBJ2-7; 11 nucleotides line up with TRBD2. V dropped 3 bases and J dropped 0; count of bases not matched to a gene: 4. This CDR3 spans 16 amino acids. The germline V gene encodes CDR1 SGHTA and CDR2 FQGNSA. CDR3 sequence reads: CASSFGLAGVSYEQYF. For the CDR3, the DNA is TGTGCCAGCAGCTTTGGACTAGCGGGTGTCTCCTACGAGCAGTACTTC.

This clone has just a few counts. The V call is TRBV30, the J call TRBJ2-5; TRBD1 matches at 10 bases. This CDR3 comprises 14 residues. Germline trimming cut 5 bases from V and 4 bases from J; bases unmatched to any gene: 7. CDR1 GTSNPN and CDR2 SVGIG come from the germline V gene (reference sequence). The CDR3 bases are TGTGCCTGGGCCTCCGGGACAGGGGTAGAGACCCAGTACTTC. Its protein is CAWASGTGVETQYF.

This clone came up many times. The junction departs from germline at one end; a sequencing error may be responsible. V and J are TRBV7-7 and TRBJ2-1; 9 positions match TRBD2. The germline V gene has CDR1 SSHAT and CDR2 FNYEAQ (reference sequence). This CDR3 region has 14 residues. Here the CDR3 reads CASSLAGNHNEQFF. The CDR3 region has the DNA TGTGCTAGCAGCCTAGCGGGGAATCACAATGAGCAGTTCTTC.

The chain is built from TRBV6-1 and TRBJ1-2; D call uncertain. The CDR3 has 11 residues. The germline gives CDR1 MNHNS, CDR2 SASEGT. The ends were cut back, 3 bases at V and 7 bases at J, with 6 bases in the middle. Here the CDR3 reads CASSERGGYTF. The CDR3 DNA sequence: TGTGCCAGCAGTGAGCGGGGTGGCTACACCTTC.

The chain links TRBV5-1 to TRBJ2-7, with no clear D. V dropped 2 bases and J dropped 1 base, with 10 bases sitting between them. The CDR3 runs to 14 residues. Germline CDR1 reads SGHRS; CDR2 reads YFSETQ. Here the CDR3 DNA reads TGCGCCAGCAGCTTACGACCGCCGTCCTACGAGCAGTACTTC. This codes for CASSLRPPSYEQYF.

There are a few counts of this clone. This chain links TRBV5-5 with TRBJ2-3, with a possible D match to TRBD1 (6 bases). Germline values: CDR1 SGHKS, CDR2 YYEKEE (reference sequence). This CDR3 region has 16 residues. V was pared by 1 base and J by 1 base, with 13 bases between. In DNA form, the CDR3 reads TGTGCCAGCAGCTTGTTGGCAGGGGAAGGCACAGATACGCAGTATTTT. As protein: CASSLLAGEGTDTQYF.

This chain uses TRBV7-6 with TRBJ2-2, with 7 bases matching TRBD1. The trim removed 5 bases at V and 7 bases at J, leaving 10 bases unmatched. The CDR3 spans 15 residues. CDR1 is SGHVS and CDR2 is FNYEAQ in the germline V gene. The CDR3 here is CASSPSTGSGGELFF. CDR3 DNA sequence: TGTGCCAGCAGCCCCTCGACAGGGTCGGGCGGGGAGCTGTTTTTT.